Following are 12 T cell receptor beta chains from one sample sequenced in a study of T cells after posttransplantation cyclophosphamide. Profiled with immunoSEQ multiplex PCR; TCRdb holds only in-frame clones, not every one. The sample carries fewer than 30,000 clones, approximately 85% recorded once. The sequenced material came from PBMCs. These receptor sequences come from a woman aged 55-75 years with a blood cancer, CMV-positive, and with a related stem cell donor.

The genes are TRBV30 and TRBJ2-5; possibly TRBD1 for D (5 bases). With 0 bases removed from V and 4 bases from J, the gap between germline ends came to 9 bases. CDR1 is GTSNPN, CDR2 SVGIG, per germline (reference sequence). The CDR3 spans 13 residues. The CDR3, as DNA: TGTGCCTGGAGTGTTAAGGGGCCAGAGACCCAGTACTTC. The encoded protein is CAWSVKGPETQYF.

V and J are TRBV4-1 and TRBJ2-1; the match to TRBD2 covers 7 bases. Germline-derived CDR1 and CDR2 are MGHRA and YSYEKL. CDR3 length equals 16 residues. V trimming: 3 bases; J trimming: 8 bases; junction bases outside the gene matches: 13. The CDR3, as DNA: TGCGCCAGCAGCCATTGGCGGGCGGGAGAGGGGCATGAGCAGTTCTTC. It specifies CASSHWRAGEGHEQFF.

The chain employs TRBV9 and TRBJ1-5; D gene unclear. This CDR3 region has 14 residues. V lost 0 bases and J lost 4, with 8 bases in between. Germline values: CDR1 SGDLS, CDR2 YYNGEE. The CDR3: CASSVEAGNQPQHF. The CDR3 DNA is TGTGCCAGCAGCGTAGAGGCAGGTAATCAGCCCCAGCATTTT.

This chain joins TRBV7-8 and TRBJ2-7; tentative D call: TRBD1 (6 bases). Trimming removed 3 bases at V and 6 bases at J, with 18 bases between. CDR1 is SGHVS and CDR2 is FQNEAQ in the germline V gene. This CDR3 spans 15 amino acids. The CDR3 protein is CASSFTHGETGEQYF. CDR3 DNA sequence: TGTGCCAGCAGCTTTACACACGGCGAGACAGGCGAGCAGTACTTC.

The V gene is TRBV5-1, the J gene TRBJ1-3, with 8 positions matching TRBD1. CDR1 is SGHRS, CDR2 YFSETQ, per germline. With 3 bases clipped from V and 0 bases from J, the junction kept 5 bases outside the gene matches. The CDR3 runs 16 residues. CDR3 sequence reads: CASSSGQALSGNTIYF. In DNA, the CDR3 is TGCGCCAGCAGCTCGGGACAGGCCCTCTCTGGAAACACCATATATTTT.

This chain connects TRBV5-6 to TRBJ2-2; weak D call: TRBD1 (6 bases). The CDR3 sequence is 16 residues long. V dropped 1 base and J dropped 7 bases, with 17 bases sitting between them. Germline loops: CDR1 SGHDT, CDR2 YYEEEE. The CDR3 sequence is CASSLIAGEKVGELFF. CDR3 in DNA: TGTGCCAGCAGCTTGATAGCAGGGGAGAAGGTCGGGGAGCTGTTTTTT.

This clone occurred a few times. J is TRBJ1-1 and V is TRBV5-1; 8 nucleotides align to TRBD1. The CDR3 is 15 amino acids. Germline CDR1 reads SGHRS; CDR2 reads YFSETQ. Germline trimming cut 3 bases from V and 4 bases from J; bases unmatched to any gene: 8. In nucleotides, the CDR3 is TGCGCCAGCAGCTGGGACAGGCCCCTTGGCACTGAAGCTTTCTTT. Protein product: CASSWDRPLGTEAFF.

The CDR3 here is CAWRSSGSADTQYF. CDR3 nucleotides: TGTGCCTGGAGGTCTAGCGGGAGTGCAGATACGCAGTATTTT. The V and J genes are TRBV30 and TRBJ2-3; 10 bases map to TRBD2. V dropped 3 bases and J dropped 4; count of bases not matched to a gene: 4. The germline V gene encodes CDR1 GTSNPN and CDR2 SVGIG (reference sequence). This CDR3 has 14 amino acids.

This clone has just a few counts. The rearrangement joins TRBV6-5 to TRBJ1-1, with D perhaps matching TRBD1 (5 bases). Trimming shortened V by 5 bases and J by 4 bases, and 17 bases separated the two germline ends. The CDR3 is 15 residues long. Germline CDR1 MNHEY, CDR2 SVGAGI. CDR3 nucleotides: TGTGCCAGCAGTAGCCCCGGAGGGGCTCGCACTGAAGCTTTCTTT. Translated, it gives CASSSPGGARTEAFF.

The V and J genes are TRBV7-3 and TRBJ2-2; 7 nucleotides agree with TRBD2. This CDR3 spans 16 amino acids. CDR1 is SGHTA and CDR2 is FQGTGA in the germline V gene. The J segment lost 5 bases and the V segment lost 5 bases, leaving 11 bases of the junction unmatched. CDR3 sequence reads: CASSPSGGRTTGELFF. Here the CDR3 DNA reads TGTGCCAGCAGCCCTTCGGGCGGGAGAACGACCGGGGAGCTGTTTTTT.

The rearrangement uses TRBV30 and TRBJ1-1; tentative D call: TRBD1 (5 bases). The CDR3 has 14 amino acids. Germline-derived CDR1 and CDR2 are GTSNPN and SVGIG (reference sequence). Between the trimmed V and J ends, which lost 2 bases and 1 base, there was a span of 11 bases. In DNA form, the CDR3 reads TGTGCCTGGAGTCCGGGACTACAGAACACTGAAGCTTTCTTT. It encodes CAWSPGLQNTEAFF. Variable domain in full (rest from reference TRBV30 and TRBJ1-1): SQTIHQWPATLVQPVGSPLSLECTVEGTSNPNLYWYRQAAGRGLQLLFYSVGIGQISSEVPQNLSASRPQDRQFILSSKKLLLSDSGFYLCAWSPGLQNTEAFFGQGTRLTVV.

J is TRBJ2-3 and V is TRBV6-6, with 13 bases fitting TRBD2. V shed 2 bases, J shed 6 bases, and the junction held 5 bases outside the gene matches. Germline CDR1 is MNHNY and CDR2 is SVGAGI (reference sequence). The CDR3 runs to 16 residues. The CDR3 is CASSYSRLAGGDTQYF. The CDR3 nucleotides are TGTGCCAGCAGTTACAGCCGACTAGCGGGAGGCGATACGCAGTATTTT.